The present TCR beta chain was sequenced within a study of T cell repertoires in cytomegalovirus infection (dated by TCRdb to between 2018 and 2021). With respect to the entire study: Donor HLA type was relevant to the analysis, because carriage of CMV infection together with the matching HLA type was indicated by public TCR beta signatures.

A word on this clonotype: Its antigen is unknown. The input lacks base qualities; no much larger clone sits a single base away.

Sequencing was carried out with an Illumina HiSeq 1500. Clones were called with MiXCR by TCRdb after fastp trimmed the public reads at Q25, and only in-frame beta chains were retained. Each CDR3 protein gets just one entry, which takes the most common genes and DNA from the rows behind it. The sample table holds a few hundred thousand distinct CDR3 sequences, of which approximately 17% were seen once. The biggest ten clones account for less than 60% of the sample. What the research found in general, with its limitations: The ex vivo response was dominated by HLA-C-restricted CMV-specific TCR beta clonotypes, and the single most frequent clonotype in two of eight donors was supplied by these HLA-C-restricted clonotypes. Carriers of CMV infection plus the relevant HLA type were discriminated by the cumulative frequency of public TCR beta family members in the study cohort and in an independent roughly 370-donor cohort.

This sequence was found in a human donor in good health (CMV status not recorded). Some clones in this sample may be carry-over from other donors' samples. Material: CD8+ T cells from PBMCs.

CDR3 loop: CASSAETIPNEQYF. The DNA reads TGTGCCAGCAGCGCCGAGACTATACCCAACGAGCAGTACTTC. The rearranged chain carries TRBV5-6 and TRBJ2-7; matching of 5 bases hints at TRBD2 as the D gene. The CDR3 contains 14 residues, cysteine and phenylalanine counted. The only DNA kept is the CDR3, 42 bases in frame from the first base. V and J lose 4 bases and 5 bases, and a span of 16 bases separates them. Looking up the germline V gene yields CDR1 SGHDT and CDR2 YYEEEE.